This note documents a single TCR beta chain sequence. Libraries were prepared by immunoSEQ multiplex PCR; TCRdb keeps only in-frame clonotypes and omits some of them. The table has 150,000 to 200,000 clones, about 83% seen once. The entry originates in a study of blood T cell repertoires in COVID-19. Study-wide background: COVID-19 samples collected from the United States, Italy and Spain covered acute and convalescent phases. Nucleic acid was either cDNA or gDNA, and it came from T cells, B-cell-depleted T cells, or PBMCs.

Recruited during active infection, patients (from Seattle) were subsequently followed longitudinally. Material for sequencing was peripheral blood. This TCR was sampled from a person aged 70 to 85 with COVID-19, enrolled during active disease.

The CDR3 loop is CASSQTSGAYEQYF. In nucleotides, the CDR3 is TGTGCCAGCAGCCAGACTAGCGGTGCCTACGAGCAGTACTTC. This chain links TRBV5-4 with TRBJ2-7; 9 bases are shared with TRBD2. Germline loops: CDR1 SGHNT, CDR2 YYREEE (reference sequence). There are 14 residues in the CDR3. Trimming took 4 bases from V and 2 from J; bases not matched to a gene: 4.